Listed below are T cell receptor beta chains from one sample, sequenced in a study of blood T cells in healthy people across ages. One entry per CDR3 protein results from TCRdb running MiXCR on the 5' RACE reads. The repertoire holds about 760,000 distinct CDR3 sequences, with 56% as singletons. The sample taken for sequencing was blood. The source of these receptors is a middle-aged man in good health. The CDR3 runs from the conserved cysteine through the conserved F or W. Each record gives: CDR3 DNA, CDR3 protein, clone size, V gene, D gene, J gene. D genes are given only for firm matches. Some rows have no size entry. The others give once, few or many, or a class for an expanded clone.

TGTGCCAGCAACGCAGGGTGGATAAACACTGAAGCTTTCTTT,CASNAGWINTEAFF,.,TRBV25-1,.,TRBJ1-1
TGTGCCAGCAGCTTAGGTGACTCCCGATCCTCCTACAATGAGCAGTTCTTC,CASSLGDSRSSYNEQFF,.,TRBV7-2,.,TRBJ2-1
TGTGCCAGCAGTGAACCCCATAGGGATGGCTACACCTTC,CASSEPHRDGYTF,.,TRBV25-1,.,TRBJ1-2
TGTGCCAGCAGTTTACAAGACGGTAGTCTCCAAACCGTTTACCAAGAGACCCAGTACTTC,CASSLQDGSLQTVYQETQYF,few,TRBV28,.,TRBJ2-5
TGTGCCAGCAGCTTAATCTCGCTAGCGGGGGATCGTTACAATGAGCAGTTCTTC,CASSLISLAGDRYNEQFF,.,TRBV7-3,TRBD2,TRBJ2-1
TGTGCCAGCAGTTTATATCTGGGTAAAGAGCAGTACTTC,CASSLYLGKEQYF,few,TRBV27,.,TRBJ2-7
TGTGCCAGCAGCCCAATGGGGCGGGAGGCCAGGGGGGCCCAGTACTTC,CASSPMGREARGAQYF,.,TRBV25-1,.,TRBJ2-5
TGCGCCAGCAGCTTCCAAGGGGCGAACACCGGGGAGCTGTTTTTT,CASSFQGANTGELFF,few,TRBV5-1,.,TRBJ2-2
TGCAGTGCTCCCTGGGCTAGCGGGGGTAAAAATACGCAGTATTTT,CSAPWASGGKNTQYF,.,TRBV20-1,TRBD2,TRBJ2-3
TGTGCCAGCAGCTTTGGACAGGCGGTCTACAATGAGCAGTTCTTC,CASSFGQAVYNEQFF,few,TRBV5-6,TRBD1,TRBJ2-1
TGCGCCAGCAGCTTGACTGTGGGGGGCGTAGCTTTCTTT,CASSLTVGGVAFF,.,TRBV5-1,.,TRBJ1-1
TGCGCCAGCAGCTTGGCTCGCGGGGGAACGAATGAGCAGTTCTTC,CASSLARGGTNEQFF,once,TRBV5-1,TRBD2,TRBJ2-1
TGTGCCAGCCCCCGGACAGGCCTGGCCTCTGGGGCCAACGTCCTGACTTTC,CASPRTGLASGANVLTF,.,TRBV11-2,TRBD1,TRBJ2-6
TGCAGCGGGCAACAGGGGTATACTGAAGCTTTCTTT,CSGQQGYTEAFF,.,TRBV29-1,TRBD1,TRBJ1-1
TGCAGCGTTGTACTAGCTGCAGATACGCAGTATTTT,CSVVLAADTQYF,.,TRBV29-1,.,TRBJ2-3
TGTGCCAGCATTCCACGGGGGGCCCGGGATACGCAGTATTTT,CASIPRGARDTQYF,.,TRBV12-3/TRBV12-4,.,TRBJ2-3
TGTGCCAGCCGTCTTCAGGGTGAGGATGAGCAGTTCTTC,CASRLQGEDEQFF,.,TRBV28,.,TRBJ2-1
TGTGCCAGCAGCCTCGATTTCACCGGGGAGCTGTTTTTT,CASSLDFTGELFF,.,TRBV14,.,TRBJ2-2
TGCGCCAGCAGTGACCGAGTAGCGGGGGTAGTGGGGGCCAACGTCCTGACTTTC,CASSDRVAGVVGANVLTF,.,TRBV10-2,TRBD2,TRBJ2-6
TGTGCCAGCAGACACGGGACACCCAAGAACTATAACACTGAAGCTTTCTTT,CASRHGTPKNYNTEAFF,.,TRBV12-3/TRBV12-4,.,TRBJ1-1
TGCAGTGCGGGAGCTGAAGCTTTCTTT,CSAGAEAFF,.,TRBV20-1,.,TRBJ1-1
TGTGCCAGCAGCTTAGACGGGCGGGGGGCGGTGCCAGATACGCAGTATTTT,CASSLDGRGAVPDTQYF,.,TRBV7-2,TRBD2,TRBJ2-3
TGTGCCAGCAGTGAGGGCAGCACAGATACGCAGTATTTT,CASSEGSTDTQYF,few,TRBV6-1,.,TRBJ2-3
TGTGCCAGCAGCCAAGATCCGGCAGGGGATTGGGATGAGCAGTTCTTC,CASSQDPAGDWDEQFF,.,TRBV4-2,.,TRBJ2-1
TGTGCCAGCAGTTTGCCACAGGGTCACATTCAGTACTTC,CASSLPQGHIQYF,.,TRBV28,.,TRBJ2-4
TGTGCCATCGTGCAAAACCCGGGACTCAACAATGAGCAGTTCTTC,CAIVQNPGLNNEQFF,.,TRBV10-3,.,TRBJ2-1
TGTGCCAGCAGTTCCCCAAGTTGGGGGGGCGAGGGCTACACCTTC,CASSSPSWGGEGYTF,few,TRBV12-3/TRBV12-4,.,TRBJ1-2
TGTGCCAGCTGGACGCGATCACAGGGTCCTGCCTCCTCTGGAAACACCATATATTTT,CASWTRSQGPASSGNTIYF,once,TRBV2,.,TRBJ1-3
TGTGCCAGCAGCCTTCTGGAGGTGGCCAAAAACATTCAGTACTTC,CASSLLEVAKNIQYF,.,TRBV11-2,.,TRBJ2-4
TGTGCCAGCAGTGAAGGGGACGGATACTACGAGCAGTACTTC,CASSEGDGYYEQYF,.,TRBV2,.,TRBJ2-7
TGTGCCAGCAGCCAAGAGGGGCGGGTAACAGATACGCAGTATTTT,CASSQEGRVTDTQYF,many,TRBV3-1,.,TRBJ2-3
TGCAGTGCTGGCCACTACACAGCCAAAAACATTCAGTACTTC,CSAGHYTAKNIQYF,few,TRBV20-1,.,TRBJ2-4
TGTGCCAGCACCGCGCTTACAGGGTTCAATTCACCCCTCCACTTT,CASTALTGFNSPLHF,.,TRBV28,.,TRBJ1-6
TGTGCCAGCAGTTCCCCCGGGACAGGAGTCTACGAGCAGTACTTC,CASSSPGTGVYEQYF,few,TRBV28,TRBD1,TRBJ2-7
TGTGCCAGCAGCCCCGGGACTAGCGGCTCAGATACGCAGTATTTT,CASSPGTSGSDTQYF,few,TRBV7-2,TRBD2,TRBJ2-3
TGTGCCAGCAGCTTAGGCAGTCTTGGGTCGGCCAAAAACATTCAGTACTTC,CASSLGSLGSAKNIQYF,few,TRBV7-3,.,TRBJ2-4
TGCAGTGCCCGGACTTCAAGAGGGGAGACCCAGTACTTC,CSARTSRGETQYF,.,TRBV20-1,.,TRBJ2-5
TGCAGCGTTGAGCCCCCCGGCAGGGGGTATGGCTACACCTTC,CSVEPPGRGYGYTF,.,TRBV29-1,TRBD1,TRBJ1-2
TGCAGTGCTAGAGATGGGGACAAAGGGGACCCAGAGACCCAGTACTTC,CSARDGDKGDPETQYF,.,TRBV20-1,.,TRBJ2-5
TGTGCCAGTCGGGGAATGATGATAGATACGCAGTATTTT,CASRGMMIDTQYF,.,TRBV2,.,TRBJ2-3
TGTGCCAGCAGTGAAACCCAGAACAGGAGAAAGTACAATGAGCAGTTCTTC,CASSETQNRRKYNEQFF,.,TRBV6-1,.,TRBJ2-1
TGTGCCAGCAGCCCAGTAGCGGGGGGAGAGACCCAGTACTTC,CASSPVAGGETQYF,.,TRBV4-2,TRBD2,TRBJ2-5
TGTGCCAGCATCCCCCCGACAGGGCACAATGAGCGGTTCTTC,CASIPPTGHNERFF,.,TRBV7-9,TRBD1,TRBJ2-1
TGTGCCAGCAGCGTAACCCGAGAAGACTCCTATGGCTACACCTTC,CASSVTREDSYGYTF,.,TRBV7-9,.,TRBJ1-2
TGTGCCAGCAGCTTAGTTTTGGAATGGGGTACGGGAGAGACCCAGTACTTC,CASSLVLEWGTGETQYF,.,TRBV13,.,TRBJ2-5
TGTGCCAGCAGCCAAGATCCCATTGGCCTAGCGGGGGGCAATGAGCAGTTCTTC,CASSQDPIGLAGGNEQFF,.,TRBV4-2,TRBD2,TRBJ2-1
TGTGCCAGCAGAACTACGGTAAGATACAATGAGCAGTTCTTC,CASRTTVRYNEQFF,.,TRBV5-6,.,TRBJ2-1
TGTGCCAGCAGCTCAAGGACTGGCTACACCTTC,CASSSRTGYTF,.,TRBV9,.,TRBJ1-2
TGTGCCAGCAGCGGGGGATACACTGAAGCTTTCTTT,CASSGGYTEAFF,.,TRBV6-5,.,TRBJ1-1
TGCGCCAGCAGCTCGAGTGGGGGATACACTGAAGCTTTCTTT,CASSSSGGYTEAFF,.,TRBV5-1,.,TRBJ1-1
TGTGCCAGCAGTTCGAGTGCCGGGTTTTCTGGGGAGACCCAGTACTTC,CASSSSAGFSGETQYF,.,TRBV6-5,.,TRBJ2-5